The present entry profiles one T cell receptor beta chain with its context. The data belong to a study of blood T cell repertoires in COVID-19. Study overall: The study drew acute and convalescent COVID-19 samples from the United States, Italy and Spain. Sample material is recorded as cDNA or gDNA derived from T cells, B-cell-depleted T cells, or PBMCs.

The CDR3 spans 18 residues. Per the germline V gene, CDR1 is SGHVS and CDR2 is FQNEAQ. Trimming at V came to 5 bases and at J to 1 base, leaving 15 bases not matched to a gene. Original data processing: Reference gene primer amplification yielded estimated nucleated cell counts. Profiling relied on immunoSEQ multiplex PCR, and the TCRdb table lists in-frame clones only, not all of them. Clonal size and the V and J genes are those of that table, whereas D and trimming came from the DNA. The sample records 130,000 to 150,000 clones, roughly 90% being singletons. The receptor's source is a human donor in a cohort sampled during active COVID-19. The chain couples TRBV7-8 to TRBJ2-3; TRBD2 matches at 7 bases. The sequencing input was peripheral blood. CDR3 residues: CASSRFLTPSGRTDTQYF. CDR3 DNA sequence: TGTGCCAGCAGCCGATTCCTTACACCTAGCGGCCGCACAGATACGCAGTATTTT.